This T cell receptor (beta chain) is from a study of T-cell reconstitution after alpha-beta-depleted transplantation in children. Trimming shortened V by 2 bases and J by 5 bases, and 6 bases separated the two germline ends. The CDR3 contains 12 residues. Germline assignment: CDR1 MNHEY and CDR2 SVGAGI. This sample's TCRbeta library carried unique molecular identifier barcodes. TCRdb fed the PCR reads into MiXCR, producing one record per CDR3 protein. The sample holds some 520,000 distinct CDR3 sequences, about 31% seen once. The clonotype comes from a human donor who donated a stem cell graft to a child with aplastic anemia. Sequenced here: PBMCs from the stem cell graft donor, sampled from the stem cell graft. The chain recombines TRBV6-5 with TRBJ1-1, with D perhaps matching TRBD1 (5 bases). For the CDR3, the DNA is TGTGCCAGCAGTTACGCAGGGACTGAAGCTTTCTTT. Translation gives CASSYAGTEAFF.